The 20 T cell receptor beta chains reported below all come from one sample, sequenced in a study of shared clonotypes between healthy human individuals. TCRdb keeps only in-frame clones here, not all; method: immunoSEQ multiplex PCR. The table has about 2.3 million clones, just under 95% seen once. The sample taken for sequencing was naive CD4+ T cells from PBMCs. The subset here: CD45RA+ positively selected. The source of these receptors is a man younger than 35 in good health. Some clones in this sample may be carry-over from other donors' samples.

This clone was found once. In DNA, the CDR3 is TGTGCCAGCAGCAACCTACAGACCTACGAGCAGTACTTC. It codes for CASSNLQTYEQYF. The chain carries TRBV7-9 and TRBJ2-7; D call uncertain. The CDR3 covers 13 residues. CDR1 is SEHNR, CDR2 FQNEAQ, per germline (reference sequence). V gave up 5 bases and J gave up 2 bases, with 10 bases separating them.

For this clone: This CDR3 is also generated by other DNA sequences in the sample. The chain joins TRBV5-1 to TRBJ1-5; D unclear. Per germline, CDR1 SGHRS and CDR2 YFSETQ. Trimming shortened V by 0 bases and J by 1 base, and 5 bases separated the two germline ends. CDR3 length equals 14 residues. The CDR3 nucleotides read TGCGCCAGCAGCTTGGAAGGCAGCAATCAGCCCCAGCATTTT. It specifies CASSLEGSNQPQHF.

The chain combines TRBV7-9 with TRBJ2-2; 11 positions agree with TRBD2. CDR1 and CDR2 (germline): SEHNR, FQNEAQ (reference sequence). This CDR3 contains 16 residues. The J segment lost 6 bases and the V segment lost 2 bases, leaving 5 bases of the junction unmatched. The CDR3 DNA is TGTGCCAGCAGCTTAAGACTAGCGGGAACCCCCGGGGAGCTGTTTTTT. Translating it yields CASSLRLAGTPGELFF.

DNA of the CDR3: TGTGCCAGCTCAGTGGGGGCTAGCGGGAGGGCCGTAAAGACCCAGTACTTC. This sequence encodes CASSVGASGRAVKTQYF. The chain is built from TRBV27 and TRBJ2-5; TRBD2 aligns across 12 bases. Germline values: CDR1 MNHEY, CDR2 SMNVEV (reference sequence). This CDR3 has 17 residues. V lost 8 bases to trimming and J lost 6 bases; unmatched junction nucleotides: 16.

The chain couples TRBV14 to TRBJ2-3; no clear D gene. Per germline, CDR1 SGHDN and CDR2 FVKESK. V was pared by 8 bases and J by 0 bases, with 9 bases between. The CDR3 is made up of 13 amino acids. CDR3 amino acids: CASSMASTDTQYF. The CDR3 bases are TGTGCCAGCTCGATGGCCAGCACAGATACGCAGTATTTT. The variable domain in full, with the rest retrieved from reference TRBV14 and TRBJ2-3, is EAGVTQFPSHSVIEKGQTVTLRCDPISGHDNLYWYRRVMGKEIKFLLHFVKESKQDESGMPNNRFLAERTGGTYSTLKVQPAELEDSGVYFCASSMASTDTQYFGPGTRLTVL.

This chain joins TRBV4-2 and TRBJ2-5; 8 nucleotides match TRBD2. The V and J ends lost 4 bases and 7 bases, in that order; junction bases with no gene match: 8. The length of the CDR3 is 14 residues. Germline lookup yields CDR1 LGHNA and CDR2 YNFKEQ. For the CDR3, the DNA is TGTGCCAGCAGCCTCAACGGGAGGGGGGGGACCCAGTACTTC. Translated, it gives CASSLNGRGGTQYF.

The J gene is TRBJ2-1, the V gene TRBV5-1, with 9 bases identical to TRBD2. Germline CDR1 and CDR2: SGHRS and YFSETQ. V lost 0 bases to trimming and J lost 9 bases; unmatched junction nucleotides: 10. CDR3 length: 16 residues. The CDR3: CASSLVGREGSGEQFF. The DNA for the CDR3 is TGCGCCAGCAGCTTGGTAGGGCGGGAGGGCTCCGGTGAGCAGTTCTTC.

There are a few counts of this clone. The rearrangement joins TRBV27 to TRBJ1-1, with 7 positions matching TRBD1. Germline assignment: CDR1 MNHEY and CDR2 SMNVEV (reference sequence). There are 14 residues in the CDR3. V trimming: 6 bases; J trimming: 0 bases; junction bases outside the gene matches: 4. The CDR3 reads CASRHRGMNTEAFF. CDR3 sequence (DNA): TGTGCCAGCAGACACAGGGGCATGAACACTGAAGCTTTCTTT.

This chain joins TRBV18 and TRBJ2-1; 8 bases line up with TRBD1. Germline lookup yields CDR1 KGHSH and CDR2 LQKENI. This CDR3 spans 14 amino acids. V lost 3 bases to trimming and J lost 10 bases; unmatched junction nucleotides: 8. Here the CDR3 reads CASSPTGQGEEQFF. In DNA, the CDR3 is TGTGCCAGCTCACCCACTGGACAGGGAGAAGAGCAGTTCTTC.

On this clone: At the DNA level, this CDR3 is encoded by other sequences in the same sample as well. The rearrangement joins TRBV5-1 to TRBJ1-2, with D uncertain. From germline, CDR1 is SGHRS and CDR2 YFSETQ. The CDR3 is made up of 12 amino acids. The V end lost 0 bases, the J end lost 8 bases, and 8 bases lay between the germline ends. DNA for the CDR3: TGCGCCAGCAGCTTGGAGAGTGGGGGCTACACCTTC. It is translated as CASSLESGGYTF.

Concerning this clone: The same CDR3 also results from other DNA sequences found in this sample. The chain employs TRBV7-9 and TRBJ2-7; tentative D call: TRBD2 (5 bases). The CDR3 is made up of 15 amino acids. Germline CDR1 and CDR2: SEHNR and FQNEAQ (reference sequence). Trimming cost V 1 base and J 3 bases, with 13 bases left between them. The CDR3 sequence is CASSLGSSGRYEQYF. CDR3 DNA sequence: TGTGCCAGCAGCTTAGGGTCCAGCGGCCGCTACGAGCAGTACTTC.

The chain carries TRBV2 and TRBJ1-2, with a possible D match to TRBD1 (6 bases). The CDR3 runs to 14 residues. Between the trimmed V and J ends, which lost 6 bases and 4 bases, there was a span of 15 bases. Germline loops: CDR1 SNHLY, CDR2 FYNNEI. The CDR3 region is CASSAGQPVYGYTF. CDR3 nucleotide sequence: TGTGCCAGCAGCGCCGGACAGCCCGTCTATGGCTACACCTTC.

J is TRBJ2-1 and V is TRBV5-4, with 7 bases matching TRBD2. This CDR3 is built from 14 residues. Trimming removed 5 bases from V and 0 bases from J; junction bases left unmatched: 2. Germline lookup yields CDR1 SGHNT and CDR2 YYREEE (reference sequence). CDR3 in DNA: TGTGCCAGCAGAGCTAGCGGCTCCTACAATGAGCAGTTCTTC. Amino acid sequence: CASRASGSYNEQFF.

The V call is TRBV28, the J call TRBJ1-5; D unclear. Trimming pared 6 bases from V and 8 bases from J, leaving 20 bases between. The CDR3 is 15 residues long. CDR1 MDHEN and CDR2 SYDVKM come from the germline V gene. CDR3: CASSPPPGRVEPQHF. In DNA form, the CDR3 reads TGTGCCAGCAGCCCTCCTCCTGGGCGGGTGGAGCCCCAGCATTTT. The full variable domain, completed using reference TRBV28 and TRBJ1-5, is DVKVTQSSRYLVKRTGEKVFLECVQDMDHENMFWYRQDPGLGLRLIYFSYDVKMKEKGDIPEGYSVSREKKERFSLILESASTNQTSMYLCASSPPPGRVEPQHFGDGTRLSIL.

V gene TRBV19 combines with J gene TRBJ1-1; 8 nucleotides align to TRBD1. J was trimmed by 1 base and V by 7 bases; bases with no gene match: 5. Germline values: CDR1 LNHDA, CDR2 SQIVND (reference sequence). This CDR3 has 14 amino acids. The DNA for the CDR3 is TGTGCCAGTAAGCCGGACAGGGAGAACACTGAAGCTTTCTTT. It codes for CASKPDRENTEAFF.

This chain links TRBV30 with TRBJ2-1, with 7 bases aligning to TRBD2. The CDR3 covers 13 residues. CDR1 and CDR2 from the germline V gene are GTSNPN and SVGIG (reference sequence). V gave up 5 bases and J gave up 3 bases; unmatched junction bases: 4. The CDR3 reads CAWDRTSYNEQFF. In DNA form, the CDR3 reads TGTGCCTGGGATAGGACTAGCTACAATGAGCAGTTCTTC.

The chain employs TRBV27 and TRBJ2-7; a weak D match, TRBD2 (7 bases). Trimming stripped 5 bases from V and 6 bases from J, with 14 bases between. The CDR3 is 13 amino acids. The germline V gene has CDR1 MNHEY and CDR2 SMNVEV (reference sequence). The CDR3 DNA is TGTGCCAGCAGTCGGGGGGCTAGCGGCGAGCAGTACTTC. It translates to CASSRGASGEQYF.

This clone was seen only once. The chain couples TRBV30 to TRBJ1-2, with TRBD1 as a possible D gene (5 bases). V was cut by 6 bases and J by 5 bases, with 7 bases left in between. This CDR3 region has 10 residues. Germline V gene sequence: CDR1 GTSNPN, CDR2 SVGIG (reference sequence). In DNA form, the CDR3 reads TGTGCCTGCAGGGTATATGGCTACACCTTC. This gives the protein CACRVYGYTF.

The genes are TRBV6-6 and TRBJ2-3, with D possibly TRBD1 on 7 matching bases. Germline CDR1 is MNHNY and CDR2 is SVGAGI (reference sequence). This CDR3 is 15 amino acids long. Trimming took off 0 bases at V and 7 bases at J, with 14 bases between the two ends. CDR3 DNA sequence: TGTGCCAGCAGTTACTCTGGCAGGGGGGTGTATACGCAGTATTTT. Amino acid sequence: CASSYSGRGVYTQYF.

The CDR3: CASMRGVGTEETQYF. CDR3 bases: TGCGCCAGCATGCGGGGGGTCGGGACAGAAGAGACCCAGTACTTC. The chain combines TRBV5-1 with TRBJ2-5; TRBD2 might be the D (8 bases). Trimming removed 6 bases at V and 3 bases at J, with 18 bases between. This CDR3 is 15 amino acids long. Germline V gene data show CDR1 as SGHRS and CDR2 as YFSETQ.